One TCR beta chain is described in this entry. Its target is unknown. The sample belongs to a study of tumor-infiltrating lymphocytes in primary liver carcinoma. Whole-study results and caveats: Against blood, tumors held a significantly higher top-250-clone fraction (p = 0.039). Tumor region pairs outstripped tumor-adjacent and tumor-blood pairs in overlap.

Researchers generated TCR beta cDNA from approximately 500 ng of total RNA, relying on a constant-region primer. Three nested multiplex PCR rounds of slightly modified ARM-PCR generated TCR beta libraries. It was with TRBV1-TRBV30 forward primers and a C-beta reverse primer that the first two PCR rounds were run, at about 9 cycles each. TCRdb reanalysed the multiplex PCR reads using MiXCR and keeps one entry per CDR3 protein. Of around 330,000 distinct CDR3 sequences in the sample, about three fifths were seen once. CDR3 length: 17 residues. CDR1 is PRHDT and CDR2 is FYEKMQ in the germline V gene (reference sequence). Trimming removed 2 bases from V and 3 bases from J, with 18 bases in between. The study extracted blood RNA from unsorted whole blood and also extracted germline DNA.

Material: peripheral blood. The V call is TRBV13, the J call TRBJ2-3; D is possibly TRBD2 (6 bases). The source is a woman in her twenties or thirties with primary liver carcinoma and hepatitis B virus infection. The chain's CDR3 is CASSLMSAGPETDTQYF. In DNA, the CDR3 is TGTGCCAGCAGCTTAATGTCGGCGGGACCGGAGACAGATACGCAGTATTTT.